These 25 T cell receptor beta chains originate from one sample sequenced in a study of blood T cell repertoires in COVID-19. TCRdb keeps only in-frame clones here, not all; method: immunoSEQ multiplex PCR. The sample has fewer than 650,000 clones, about 89% seen once. Source material: peripheral blood. The receptor set was obtained from a woman aged 50 to 60 with COVID-19, enrolled during active disease.

This rearrangement joins TRBV5-4 to TRBJ1-1; weak D call: TRBD1 (6 bases). V was cut by 3 bases and J by 0 bases, with 12 bases left in between. This CDR3 comprises 15 residues. The germline gives CDR1 SGHNT, CDR2 YYREEE (reference sequence). Written as DNA, the CDR3 is TGTGCCAGCAGCTCCGCACAGGGCTTGAACACTGAAGCTTTCTTT. Translating gives CASSSAQGLNTEAFF.

V is TRBV3-1 (or the pseudogene TRBV3-2) and J is TRBJ2-1; the D gene is possibly TRBD2 (6 bases). Trimming removed 2 bases from V and 3 bases from J, with 17 bases in between. The CDR3 is 17 residues long. CDR1 and CDR2 from the germline V gene are LGHDT and YNNKEL (reference sequence). CDR3 loop: CASSQISLRGYYNEQFF. The CDR3 nucleotides read TGTGCCAGCAGCCAAATTTCCTTGCGGGGTTACTACAATGAGCAGTTCTTC.

The gene calls are TRBV6-1 and TRBJ2-3; TRBD1 is a possible D gene (6 bases). The CDR3 contains 16 residues. Per the germline V gene, CDR1 is MNHNS and CDR2 is SASEGT. Trimming shortened V by 2 bases and J by 3 bases, and 15 bases separated the two germline ends. In nucleotides, the CDR3 is TGTGCCAGCAGTGAACCTGGACAGCTCCGGACAGATACGCAGTATTTT. It translates to CASSEPGQLRTDTQYF.

The J gene is TRBJ2-5, the V gene TRBV9; no clear D. Germline loops: CDR1 SGDLS, CDR2 YYNGEE. This CDR3 spans 12 amino acids. Trimming pared 3 bases from V and 4 bases from J, leaving 7 bases between. The CDR3 DNA sequence: TGTGCCAGCAGCGACCCGGGAGAGACCCAGTACTTC. Residues: CASSDPGETQYF.

This sequence joins TRBV7-9 and TRBJ2-5, with D tentatively TRBD2 (5 bases). CDR3 size: 14 residues. The germline V gene encodes CDR1 SEHNR and CDR2 FQNEAQ (reference sequence). V shed 1 base and J shed 4 bases, with 10 bases lying between them. The CDR3 coding sequence is TGTGCCAGCAGCTTAGGGTACGAGGGAGAGACCCAGTACTTC. It codes for CASSLGYEGETQYF.

The chain joins TRBV5-1 to TRBJ2-3, with a possible D match to TRBD1 (6 bases). CDR3 length equals 16 residues. The V gene's germline CDR1 is SGHRS and CDR2 YFSETQ. Trimming cost V 2 bases and J 4 bases, with 17 bases left between them. The CDR3 sequence is CASSLDPGDRADTQYF. The DNA for the CDR3 is TGCGCCAGCAGCTTAGATCCAGGGGATCGGGCAGATACGCAGTATTTT.

This clone has just a few counts. V is TRBV28 and J is TRBJ2-7; possibly TRBD1 for D (7 bases). Germline V gene sequence: CDR1 MDHEN, CDR2 SYDVKM. The V end was cut by 5 bases, the J end by 4 bases, with 18 bases between. The CDR3 spans 15 residues. The DNA for the CDR3 is TGTGCCAGCAGTGATCCACCGACAGGGAGGTACGAGCAGTACTTC. Residues: CASSDPPTGRYEQYF.

The chain uses TRBV7-8 and TRBJ2-1; TRBD1 might be the D (5 bases). V lost 2 bases and J 1 base, leaving 6 bases between the germline ends. The CDR3 loop spans 14 amino acids. Germline CDR1 SGHVS, CDR2 FQNEAQ. The CDR3 spells CASSLTGSYNEQFF. The CDR3 DNA follows: TGTGCCAGCAGCTTAACAGGATCCTACAATGAGCAGTTCTTC. Combining the CDR3 with reference TRBV7-8 and TRBJ2-1 gives the whole variable domain GAGVSQSPRYKVAKRGQDVALRCDPISGHVSLFWYQQALGQGPEFLTYFQNEAQLDKSGLPSDRFFAERPEGSVSTLKIQRTQQEDSAVYLCASSLTGSYNEQFFGPGTRLTVL.

There are a few counts of this clone. The chain combines TRBV5-1 with TRBJ2-2, with 9 nucleotides matching TRBD1. This CDR3 has 16 residues. Germline-derived CDR1 and CDR2 are SGHRS and YFSETQ. Trimming cost V 4 bases and J 4 bases; bases outside gene matches: 8. The CDR3 DNA reads as TGCGCCAGCAGCCTTGGGACAGGGTTTGGCACCGGGGAGCTGTTTTTT. The encoded protein is CASSLGTGFGTGELFF.

This clone was observed a handful of times. V usage is TRBV5-5 and J usage is TRBJ1-1; no clear D gene. Germline loops: CDR1 SGHKS, CDR2 YYEKEE (reference sequence). V was clipped by 3 bases and J by 1 base, with 16 bases between them. The CDR3 loop spans 16 amino acids. The CDR3 DNA is TGTGCCAGCAGCTCCCATTCTTCCCCCAGGAACACTGAAGCTTTCTTT. Its translation is CASSSHSSPRNTEAFF.

The chain carries TRBV11-2 and TRBJ1-1; no reliable D call. Between the trimmed V and J ends, which lost 6 bases and 0 bases, there was a span of 8 bases. The CDR3 totals 13 residues. The germline V gene encodes CDR1 SGHAT and CDR2 FQNNGV. CDR3 DNA sequence: TGTGCCAGCAGGTTACGGTTGAACACTGAAGCTTTCTTT. It is translated as CASRLRLNTEAFF.

DNA for the CDR3: TGTGCCAGCAGCTTTGCAGGAACTGGAAACACCATATATTTT. Translating it yields CASSFAGTGNTIYF. This chain links TRBV5-4 with TRBJ1-3; unclear D gene. Germline CDR1 reads SGHNT; CDR2 reads YYREEE (reference sequence). V was clipped by 2 bases and J by 2 bases, with 8 bases between them. The CDR3 contains 14 residues.

The chain links TRBV2 to TRBJ1-5; no reliable D call. The V gene's germline CDR1 is SNHLY and CDR2 FYNNEI. Trimming removed 7 bases from V and 3 bases from J, with 13 bases in between. The CDR3 loop spans 14 amino acids. CDR3 bases: TGTGCCAGCACGGCTGGGCAGATCAATCAGCCCCAGCATTTT. It codes for CASTAGQINQPQHF. Supplemented by reference TRBV2 and TRBJ1-5, the full variable domain reads EPEVTQTPSHQVTQMGQEVILRCVPISNHLYFYWYRQILGQKVEFLVSFYNNEISEKSEIFDDQFSVERPDGSNFTLKIRSTKLEDSAMYFCASTAGQINQPQHFGDGTRLSIL.

V and J are TRBV3-1 (or the pseudogene TRBV3-2) and TRBJ1-4; weak D call: TRBD1 (5 bases). This CDR3 region has 19 residues. Looked up from germline, CDR1 is LGHDT and CDR2 is YNNKEL (reference sequence). Deletions cut 0 bases from V and 3 bases from J, with 20 bases between. The CDR3 here is CASSQEGTLLLGANEKLFF. The CDR3 DNA sequence: TGTGCCAGCAGCCAAGAGGGGACTCTCCTTCTTGGGGCTAATGAAAAACTGTTTTTT.

This chain joins TRBV2 and TRBJ1-5, with 8 bases identical to TRBD1. V was clipped by 8 bases and J by 4 bases; unmatched bases: 10. This CDR3 has 15 amino acids. Germline CDR1 is SNHLY and CDR2 is FYNNEI. The CDR3 coding sequence is TGTGCCAGCTGGAAGGACAGGGAATTTAATCAGCCCCAGCATTTT. This translates into CASWKDREFNQPQHF. Full variable domain (rest looked up from reference TRBV2 and TRBJ1-5): EPEVTQTPSHQVTQMGQEVILRCVPISNHLYFYWYRQILGQKVEFLVSFYNNEISEKSEIFDDQFSVERPDGSNFTLKIRSTKLEDSAMYFCASWKDREFNQPQHFGDGTRLSIL.

This chain uses TRBV3-1 (or the pseudogene TRBV3-2) with TRBJ1-1; D gene unclear. This CDR3 contains 13 residues. The V end lost 3 bases, the J end lost 8 bases, and 13 bases lay between the germline ends. The germline V gene has CDR1 LGHDT and CDR2 YNNKEL (reference sequence). The CDR3 is CASSHSRSPEAFF. The CDR3 DNA reads as TGTGCCAGCAGCCATTCGCGTAGCCCGGAAGCTTTCTTT.

This clone was seen a handful of times. This chain connects TRBV2 to TRBJ1-5; D is possibly TRBD1 (5 bases). Germline V lookup: CDR1 SNHLY, CDR2 FYNNEI. The CDR3 runs 14 residues. Trimming took off 5 bases at V and 0 bases at J, with 8 bases between the two ends. The CDR3 sequence: CASSPGFSNQPQHF. Written as DNA, the CDR3 is TGTGCCAGCAGTCCAGGGTTTAGCAATCAGCCCCAGCATTTT.

The gene calls are TRBV25-1 and TRBJ2-1; 10 bases align to TRBD1. Germline V gene lookup returns CDR1 MGHDK and CDR2 SYGVNS. This CDR3 comprises 16 residues. Unmatched junction bases numbered 6, after V lost 3 bases and J lost 4 bases. The CDR3 region has the DNA TGTGCCAGCAGTGATAGTCTGGGACAGGGGTACAATGAGCAGTTCTTC. This gives the protein CASSDSLGQGYNEQFF.

J is TRBJ2-1 and V is TRBV30, with TRBD2 matching 10 bases. With 6 bases clipped from V and 7 bases from J, the junction kept 9 bases outside the gene matches. CDR1 GTSNPN and CDR2 SVGIG come from the germline V gene (reference sequence). The CDR3 sequence is 14 residues long. The CDR3 reads CACLASSGGNEQFF. The CDR3 DNA reads as TGTGCCTGCCTCGCGTCTAGCGGGGGAAATGAGCAGTTCTTC.

The chain links TRBV19 to TRBJ1-5, with D uncertain. The V gene lost 4 bases and the J gene lost 2 bases, with 6 bases spanning the gap. The CDR3 runs to 13 residues. The germline V gene encodes CDR1 LNHDA and CDR2 SQIVND (reference sequence). CDR3 coding DNA: TGTGCCAGTAGTAGGAGTCGCAATCAGCCCCAGCATTTT. Its translation: CASSRSRNQPQHF.

This clone was seen only a few times. The J gene is TRBJ1-5, the V gene TRBV10-2, with 8 bases lining up with TRBD1. Looked up from germline, CDR1 is WSHSY and CDR2 is SAAADI. This CDR3 is built from 13 residues. Unmatched junction bases numbered 6, after V lost 5 bases and J lost 9 bases. In nucleotides, the CDR3 is TGCGCCAGCAGTCCTGACAGGGGCCGGCCCCAGCATTTT. This translates into CASSPDRGRPQHF.

The chain combines TRBV5-6 with TRBJ2-7; no reliable D call. Germline V gene lookup returns CDR1 SGHDT and CDR2 YYEEEE. The CDR3 consists of 13 residues. Trimming stripped 0 bases from V and 3 bases from J, with 7 bases between. The CDR3 protein is CASSLDTNYEQYF. The CDR3 DNA reads as TGTGCCAGCAGCTTGGACACCAACTACGAGCAGTACTTC.

The chain recombines TRBV28 with TRBJ1-5; possibly TRBD1 for D (6 bases). CDR1 and CDR2 (germline): MDHEN, SYDVKM. CDR3 length equals 16 residues. The V gene lost 4 bases and the J gene lost 7 bases, with 20 bases spanning the gap. CDR3 amino acids: CASSSTEGHQGQPQHF. CDR3 DNA: TGTGCCAGCAGTTCCACCGAGGGACACCAGGGGCAGCCCCAGCATTTT.

The rearrangement uses TRBV7-3 and TRBJ1-2; a weak D match, TRBD1 (5 bases). V lost 5 bases, J lost 5 bases, and 12 bases lay in between. The CDR3 consists of 13 residues. Germline lookup yields CDR1 SGHTA and CDR2 FQGTGA. In nucleotides, the CDR3 is TGTGCCAGCAGCCCCCTCGCAGGGTATGGCTACACCTTC. Translation gives CASSPLAGYGYTF. Based on the CDR3 plus reference TRBV7-3 and TRBJ1-2, the full variable domain is GAGVSQTPSNKVTEKGKYVELRCDPISGHTALYWYRQSLGQGPEFLIYFQGTGAADDSGLPNDRFFAVRPEGSVSTLKIQRTERGDSAVYLCASSPLAGYGYTFGSGTRLTVV.

This chain connects TRBV5-5 to TRBJ1-2; D is uncertain. The germline gives CDR1 SGHKS, CDR2 YYEKEE (reference sequence). The CDR3 runs 17 residues. The V gene lost 3 bases and the J gene lost 5 bases, with 23 bases spanning the gap. CDR3 sequence reads: CASSSRSGEGGRYGYTF. CDR3 nucleotides: TGTGCCAGCAGCTCCCGCTCCGGAGAAGGCGGGCGATATGGCTACACCTTC.